This is a list of T cell receptor beta chains from one sample in a study of Tregs in tolerant kidney transplant recipients. Repertoires were generated with immunoSEQ multiplex PCR, while TCRdb's copy carries only in-frame clones and drops some. The repertoire holds over 70,000 clones, with around nine tenths as singletons. The specimen comprised CD4+ T cells from blood (PBMCs), sampled 24 months after the transplant. Source of these receptors: a human patient who received a combined kidney and bone marrow transplant. Some of the T cells may derive from the graft donor. Each CDR3 is given with its conserved first and last residue. D genes are given only for firm matches. A clone size is listed for some rows: how often the clone was seen (once, few, many), or a class if it is expanded.

V,size,J,D,DNA,CDR3
TRBV7-3,NA,TRBJ2-7,TRBD1,TGTGCCAGCAGCTTAGTAGGGACAGGGACTCCCCACGAGCAGTACTTC,CASSLVGTGTPHEQYF
TRBV28,once,TRBJ2-7,TRBD1,TGTGCCAGCAGTTCCCCAGGGGGCACAGGGAGGTACGAGCAGTACTTC,CASSSPGGTGRYEQYF
TRBV25-1,NA,TRBJ2-5,TRBD2,TGTGCCAGCAGTAAGACTAGCGGGGGTGAGACCCAGTACTTC,CASSKTSGGETQYF
TRBV5-4,NA,TRBJ1-1,NA,TGTGCCAGCAGCTTGGTTAGGAACACTGAAGCTTTCTTT,CASSLVRNTEAFF
TRBV7-2,NA,TRBJ2-5,TRBD2,TGTGCCAGCAGCTTAAGCGGGGGCTGGGAGACCCAGTACTTC,CASSLSGGWETQYF
TRBV19,NA,TRBJ1-2,TRBD1,TGTGCCAGTAGTATAGACCTCGACAGGGCCTATGGCTACACCTTC,CASSIDLDRAYGYTF
TRBV7-9,once,TRBJ2-1,NA,TGTGCCAGCAGCACCCTCCGCGGTAGCTCCTACAATGAGCAGTTCTTC,CASSTLRGSSYNEQFF
TRBV2,NA,TRBJ1-4,NA,TGTGCCAGCCGATATGACAGACCAGGCAAAAAACTGTTTTTT,CASRYDRPGKKLFF
TRBV19,NA,TRBJ2-1,TRBD2,TGTGCCAGTATTGGGCTAGCGGGAGGATACAATGAGCAGTTCTTC,CASIGLAGGYNEQFF
TRBV6-5,once,TRBJ2-1,TRBD2,TGTGCCAGCAGTAATGGACTAGCTCAGTTCTTC,CASSNGLAQFF
TRBV30,NA,TRBJ1-2,TRBD1,TGTGCCTCAGGGGGCAGAACTAACTATGGCTACACCTTC,CASGGRTNYGYTF
TRBV29-1,once,TRBJ1-4,NA,TGCAGCGTTTCACAGGGAGTTGAAAAACTGTTTTTT,CSVSQGVEKLFF
TRBV6-5,NA,TRBJ1-5,NA,TGTGCCAGCAGGCCGACTACGGGGCAGCCCCAGCATTTT,CASRPTTGQPQHF
TRBV7-3,NA,TRBJ2-7,TRBD2,TGTGCCAGCAGCACGGGACTAGCGGGAGGGCCGGGCGAGCAGTACTTC,CASSTGLAGGPGEQYF
TRBV5-5,NA,TRBJ2-3,TRBD2,TGTGCCAGCAGCTTGGTCGGGGGGGCTGGCACAGATACGCAGTATTTT,CASSLVGGAGTDTQYF
TRBV6-4,NA,TRBJ2-1,TRBD2,TGTGCCAGCAGTCCCGGGACTAGCTCCTACAATGAGCAGTTCTTC,CASSPGTSSYNEQFF
TRBV7-3,NA,TRBJ2-2,TRBD2,TGTGCCAGCAGCTTAAGCGGGAGGAACACCGGGGAGCTGTTTTTT,CASSLSGRNTGELFF
TRBV7-3,NA,TRBJ2-7,TRBD1,TGTGCCAGGCGCCGAATTGGGACAGTGGTGGGCCGCTACGAGCAGTACTTC,CARRRIGTVVGRYEQYF
TRBV7-2,NA,TRBJ2-7,NA,TGTGCCAGCAGCTTTCTGACAGGTTTGACCTACGAGCAGTACTTC,CASSFLTGLTYEQYF
TRBV18,few,TRBJ1-1,TRBD1,TGTGCCAGCTCACTGGGACAGTCTGGATACACTGAAGCTTTCTTT,CASSLGQSGYTEAFF
TRBV14,once,TRBJ2-7,TRBD2,TGTGCCAGCAGCCCCCGGACTAGCGGGGTATACGAGCAGTACTTC,CASSPRTSGVYEQYF
TRBV11-3,once,TRBJ2-7,NA,TGTGCCAGCAGCTCCTTGACTAGATTAAGCGAGCAGTACTTC,CASSSLTRLSEQYF
TRBV28,NA,TRBJ1-2,NA,TGTGCCAGCAGTCCCTTTCGGGACGTCGGGGGCTATGGCTACACCTTC,CASSPFRDVGGYGYTF
TRBV4-2,NA,TRBJ1-6,TRBD1,TGTGCCAGCAGCCAGACGACAGGGGGCGGTTCACCCCTCCACTTT,CASSQTTGGGSPLHF
TRBV7-2,NA,TRBJ2-3,NA,TGTGCCAGCAGCCCAGACATAAACACAGATACGCAGTATTTT,CASSPDINTDTQYF
TRBV7-8,NA,TRBJ2-1,TRBD2,TGTGCCAGCAGCAGCCAAGCGGGAGTGGGTGAGCAGTTCTTC,CASSSQAGVGEQFF
TRBV28,NA,TRBJ2-7,NA,TGTGCCAGCAGTTTACCACTGAACTCCTACGAGCAGTACTTC,CASSLPLNSYEQYF
TRBV27,NA,TRBJ2-1,TRBD2,TGTGCCAGCAGACGGACTAGCGGGAGGGCCACCTACAATGAGCAGTTCTTC,CASRRTSGRATYNEQFF
TRBV30,NA,TRBJ2-7,TRBD2,TGTGCCTGGAAGCATGGGGGGCTAGCGGGATACTCCTACGAGCAGTACTTC,CAWKHGGLAGYSYEQYF
TRBV10-3,NA,TRBJ2-2,NA,TGTGCCATCAGTACAGGGAACACCGGGGAGCTGTTTTTT,CAISTGNTGELFF
TRBV4-3,once,TRBJ1-5,NA,TGCGCCAGCAGCCAAGACGGGAAGTTGGGTCAGCCCCAGCATTTT,CASSQDGKLGQPQHF